These T cell receptor beta chains were read from a single sample in a study of Tregs in tolerant kidney transplant recipients. Some clones are missing from TCRdb's copy, which holds only in-frame ones; the method was immunoSEQ multiplex PCR. The sample records some 62,000 clones, roughly 98% being singletons. The sample was Tregs from blood, taken before the transplant. These receptors were collected from a human donor who received a combined kidney and bone marrow transplant. CDR3s include the opening cysteine and the closing phenylalanine or tryptophan. A D gene is named only where the DNA matches it firmly. Size is stated for part of the rows, as once, few or many counts, or as a class when the clone is expanded.

V: TRBV30
D: TRBD1
J: TRBJ1-1
size: NA
CDR3: CAWSLDRAFMNTEAFF
DNA: TGTGCCTGGAGTCTTGACAGGGCTTTCATGAACACTGAAGCTTTCTTT

V: TRBV4-1
D: TRBD1
J: TRBJ1-1
size: NA
CDR3: CASSYYRGRNTEAFF
DNA: TGCGCCAGCAGCTACTACAGGGGGCGGAACACTGAAGCTTTCTTT

V: TRBV4-1
D: NA
J: TRBJ1-4
size: NA
CDR3: CASSQDGRGARGANEKLFF
DNA: TGCGCCAGCAGCCAAGATGGGCGGGGGGCGAGAGGGGCTAATGAAAAACTGTTTTTT

V: TRBV4-2
D: NA
J: TRBJ2-7
size: NA
CDR3: CASSQVGTFYEQYF
DNA: TGTGCCAGCAGCCAAGTTGGCACCTTCTACGAGCAGTACTTC

V: TRBV18
D: NA
J: TRBJ1-1
size: NA
CDR3: CASSPNRNTEAFF
DNA: TGTGCCAGCTCACCCAACAGGAACACTGAAGCTTTCTTT

V: TRBV11-3
D: TRBD2
J: TRBJ2-7
size: NA
CDR3: CASSPQFASGYYEQYF
DNA: TGTGCCAGCAGCCCCCAATTTGCTAGCGGATACTACGAGCAGTACTTC

V: TRBV7-8
D: NA
J: TRBJ2-3
size: NA
CDR3: CASSPREGRDTQYF
DNA: TGTGCCAGCAGCCCCCGGGAAGGGAGAGATACGCAGTATTTT

V: TRBV5-6
D: TRBD1
J: TRBJ1-2
size: NA
CDR3: CASSLDPGTGGPKTF
DNA: TGTGCCAGCAGCTTGGATCCCGGGACAGGGGGTCCTAAGACCTTC

V: TRBV29-1
D: NA
J: TRBJ1-1
size: NA
CDR3: CSVVRFFGGRTGSAFF
DNA: TGCAGCGTTGTAAGGTTTTTTGGGGGCCGGACCGGGTCGGCTTTCTTT

V: TRBV4-3
D: NA
J: TRBJ2-7
size: NA
CDR3: CASSQDYNSYEQYF
DNA: TGCGCCAGCAGCCAAGATTACAACTCCTACGAGCAGTACTTC

V: TRBV25-1
D: TRBD1
J: TRBJ2-2
size: NA
CDR3: CASSANRGGNTGELFF
DNA: TGTGCCAGCAGTGCGAACAGGGGTGGGAACACCGGGGAGCTGTTTTTT

V: TRBV11-3
D: TRBD2
J: TRBJ2-7
size: NA
CDR3: CASSLQTSGGYEQYF
DNA: TGTGCCAGCAGCCTCCAGACTAGCGGGGGCTACGAGCAGTACTTC

V: TRBV6-5
D: TRBD1
J: TRBJ1-1
size: NA
CDR3: CASVNYRGRRAEAFF
DNA: TGTGCCAGCGTAAATTACAGGGGGCGAAGGGCTGAAGCTTTCTTT

V: TRBV7-3
D: NA
J: TRBJ1-1
size: NA
CDR3: CASSLRGTNTEAFF
DNA: TGTGCCAGCAGCTTACGAGGGACTAACACTGAAGCTTTCTTT

V: TRBV5-4
D: TRBD1
J: TRBJ1-1
size: NA
CDR3: CASSPKLTGVVTEAFF
DNA: TGTGCCAGCAGCCCTAAGTTGACAGGGGTGGTCACTGAAGCTTTCTTT

V: TRBV20-1
D: NA
J: TRBJ2-7
size: NA
CDR3: CSARTQYEQYF
DNA: TGCAGTGCGCGGACACAGTACGAGCAGTACTTC

V: TRBV7-8
D: TRBD1
J: TRBJ1-2
size: NA
CDR3: CASSVTGRYGYTF
DNA: TGTGCCAGCAGCGTGACAGGGAGGTATGGCTACACCTTC

V: TRBV7-8
D: TRBD2
J: TRBJ2-2
size: NA
CDR3: CASSSGLAGANTGELFF
DNA: TGTGCCAGCAGCTCGGGACTAGCGGGGGCGAACACCGGGGAGCTGTTTTTT

V: TRBV4-1
D: TRBD2
J: TRBJ2-3
size: NA
CDR3: CASTLLAGTSTDTQYF
DNA: TGCGCCAGCACCCTATTAGCGGGAACTAGCACAGATACGCAGTATTTT

V: TRBV10-3
D: NA
J: TRBJ2-5
size: NA
CDR3: CAISDYVVSETQYF
DNA: TGTGCCATCAGTGACTACGTAGTCTCGGAGACCCAGTACTTC

V: TRBV4-2
D: NA
J: TRBJ2-3
size: NA
CDR3: CASSQDRKEASTDTQYF
DNA: TGTGCCAGCAGCCAAGATCGGAAGGAGGCTAGCACAGATACGCAGTATTTT

V: TRBV7-2
D: NA
J: TRBJ2-1
size: NA
CDR3: CASSPIRGEQFF
DNA: TGTGCCAGCAGTCCTATCCGGGGTGAGCAGTTCTTC

V: TRBV19
D: TRBD2
J: TRBJ2-1
size: NA
CDR3: CASSMGAGLAALYNEQFF
DNA: TGTGCCAGTAGTATGGGGGCGGGACTAGCGGCCTTATACAATGAGCAGTTCTTC

V: TRBV28
D: NA
J: TRBJ1-2
size: NA
CDR3: CASSLGGGYGYTF
DNA: TGTGCCAGCAGCTTAGGGGGGGGCTATGGCTACACCTTC

V: TRBV5-1
D: TRBD2
J: TRBJ2-1
size: NA
CDR3: CASSRSSGRPYNEQFF
DNA: TGCGCCAGCAGTCGCTCTAGCGGGAGGCCGTACAATGAGCAGTTCTTC

V: TRBV11-2
D: TRBD2
J: TRBJ2-3
size: NA
CDR3: CASSFAAGGGTDTQYF
DNA: TGTGCCAGCAGCTTCGCAGCGGGGGGAGGCACAGATACGCAGTATTTT

V: TRBV18
D: NA
J: TRBJ2-1
size: NA
CDR3: CASSPGMSNEQFF
DNA: TGTGCCAGCTCCCCGGGAATGAGCAATGAGCAGTTCTTC

V: TRBV15
D: TRBD1
J: TRBJ1-4
size: NA
CDR3: CATSRPTGAEEKLFF
DNA: TGTGCCACCAGCAGACCGACAGGGGCGGAAGAAAAACTGTTTTTT

V: TRBV19
D: TRBD1
J: TRBJ2-6
size: NA
CDR3: CASSRDRLAGANVLTF
DNA: TGTGCCAGTAGCCGGGACAGACTCGCTGGGGCCAACGTCCTGACTTTC

V: TRBV20-1
D: NA
J: TRBJ2-1
size: NA
CDR3: CSASRTGEQFF
DNA: TGCAGTGCTAGCCGCACAGGTGAGCAGTTCTTC

V: TRBV6-1
D: TRBD1
J: TRBJ1-6
size: once
CDR3: CASSQGADSPLHF
DNA: TGTGCCAGCAGTCAGGGGGCAGATTCACCCCTCCACTTT

V: TRBV19
D: NA
J: TRBJ1-2
size: once
CDR3: CASSVTLQVGYTF
DNA: TGTGCCAGTAGTGTGACACTACAGGTCGGCTACACCTTC

V: TRBV10-3
D: NA
J: TRBJ2-1
size: NA
CDR3: CATKGAKRSSYNEQFF
DNA: TGTGCCACTAAAGGAGCGAAAAGGAGCTCCTACAATGAGCAGTTCTTC

V: TRBV10-3
D: TRBD1
J: TRBJ2-7
size: NA
CDR3: CAISGQGWDEQYF
DNA: TGTGCCATCAGTGGACAGGGGTGGGACGAGCAGTACTTC

V: TRBV4-3
D: TRBD1
J: TRBJ2-7
size: NA
CDR3: CASSQTGGYEQYF
DNA: TGCGCCAGCAGCCAAACAGGGGGCTACGAGCAGTACTTC

V: TRBV10-3
D: NA
J: TRBJ1-1
size: NA
CDR3: CAISFQTEAFF
DNA: TGTGCCATCAGTTTTCAGACTGAAGCTTTCTTT

V: TRBV5-1
D: TRBD2
J: TRBJ2-1
size: NA
CDR3: CASNGLASPKSSYNEQFF
DNA: TGCGCCAGCAACGGACTAGCGTCGCCTAAGAGCTCCTACAATGAGCAGTTCTTC

V: TRBV11-3
D: NA
J: TRBJ2-7
size: NA
CDR3: CASSLSTYEQYF
DNA: TGTGCCAGCAGCCTAAGTACCTACGAGCAGTACTTC

V: TRBV4-2
D: TRBD2
J: TRBJ2-1
size: once
CDR3: CASSPRAGADNEQFF
DNA: TGTGCCAGCAGCCCCAGGGCGGGAGCTGACAATGAGCAGTTCTTC

V: TRBV7-9
D: TRBD1
J: TRBJ2-5
size: NA
CDR3: CASSFRQGYQETQYF
DNA: TGTGCCAGCAGCTTTAGACAGGGGTACCAAGAGACCCAGTACTTC

V: TRBV6-6
D: TRBD1
J: TRBJ1-5
size: NA
CDR3: CASRPRDRVRQPQHF
DNA: TGTGCCAGCAGACCCCGGGACAGGGTACGACAGCCCCAGCATTTT

V: TRBV9
D: NA
J: TRBJ2-2
size: NA
CDR3: CASSVVMNTGELFF
DNA: TGTGCCAGCAGCGTAGTTATGAACACCGGGGAGCTGTTTTTT

V: TRBV5-1
D: NA
J: TRBJ1-2
size: NA
CDR3: CASSLDRNYGYTF
DNA: TGCGCCAGCAGCTTGGACAGAAACTATGGCTACACCTTC

V: TRBV13
D: NA
J: TRBJ2-2
size: NA
CDR3: CAITGQGGTGELFF
DNA: TGTGCCATTACGGGACAAGGTGGTACCGGGGAGCTGTTTTTT

V: TRBV9
D: TRBD2
J: TRBJ2-1
size: NA
CDR3: CASRGTSGSYNEQFF
DNA: TGTGCCAGCAGAGGGACTAGCGGGAGCTACAATGAGCAGTTCTTC

V: TRBV30
D: NA
J: TRBJ2-1
size: NA
CDR3: CAWRPPGSYNEQFF
DNA: TGTGCCTGGAGACCACCAGGCTCCTACAATGAGCAGTTCTTC

V: TRBV7-3
D: NA
J: TRBJ2-3
size: NA
CDR3: CASSFLGASDTQYF
DNA: TGTGCCAGCAGCTTCCTAGGGGCTTCAGATACGCAGTATTTT

V: TRBV7-9
D: NA
J: TRBJ2-4
size: few
CDR3: CASSRHRAAKNIQYF
DNA: TGTGCCAGCAGCCGTCACAGGGCCGCCAAAAACATTCAGTACTTC

V: TRBV28
D: TRBD1
J: TRBJ1-1
size: NA
CDR3: CASSTSAGGTEAFF
DNA: TGTGCCAGCTCTACGTCCGCAGGGGGCACTGAAGCTTTCTTT

V: TRBV6-5
D: NA
J: TRBJ1-3
size: NA
CDR3: CASSLTRGSGNTIYF
DNA: TGTGCCAGCAGTCTTACACGGGGCTCTGGAAACACCATATATTTT

V: TRBV12-2
D: NA
J: TRBJ2-2
size: NA
CDR3: CASRFRQAGAYTGELFF
DNA: TGTGCAAGTCGCTTTAGACAGGCCGGGGCATACACCGGGGAGCTGTTTTTT

V: TRBV4-3
D: TRBD1
J: TRBJ2-4
size: NA
CDR3: CASSQSLTGRGLIQYF
DNA: TGCGCCAGCAGCCAATCCTTGACAGGGCGAGGTCTAATTCAGTACTTC

V: TRBV19
D: NA
J: TRBJ1-2
size: once
CDR3: CASNHLQFHGYTF
DNA: TGTGCCAGTAATCACTTACAGTTTCACGGCTACACCTTC

V: TRBV7-3
D: TRBD2
J: TRBJ2-2
size: NA
CDR3: CASSLGLAAGELFF
DNA: TGTGCCAGCAGCTTAGGACTAGCCGCCGGGGAGCTGTTTTTT

V: TRBV30
D: TRBD1
J: TRBJ2-7
size: NA
CDR3: CAWSAGQFYEQYF
DNA: TGTGCCTGGAGTGCGGGACAGTTCTACGAGCAGTACTTC

V: TRBV30
D: NA
J: TRBJ1-5
size: NA
CDR3: CAWSVWPGRSNQPQHF
DNA: TGTGCCTGGAGTGTATGGCCGGGTAGGAGCAATCAGCCCCAGCATTTT

V: TRBV5-1
D: TRBD1
J: TRBJ2-2
size: NA
CDR3: CASSSIPGQGNTGELFF
DNA: TGCGCCAGCAGCTCAATACCGGGACAGGGCAACACCGGGGAGCTGTTTTTT

V: TRBV28
D: TRBD1
J: TRBJ1-5
size: NA
CDR3: CASSPPDRAGQPQHF
DNA: TGTGCCAGCAGTCCCCCGGACAGGGCCGGTCAGCCCCAGCATTTT